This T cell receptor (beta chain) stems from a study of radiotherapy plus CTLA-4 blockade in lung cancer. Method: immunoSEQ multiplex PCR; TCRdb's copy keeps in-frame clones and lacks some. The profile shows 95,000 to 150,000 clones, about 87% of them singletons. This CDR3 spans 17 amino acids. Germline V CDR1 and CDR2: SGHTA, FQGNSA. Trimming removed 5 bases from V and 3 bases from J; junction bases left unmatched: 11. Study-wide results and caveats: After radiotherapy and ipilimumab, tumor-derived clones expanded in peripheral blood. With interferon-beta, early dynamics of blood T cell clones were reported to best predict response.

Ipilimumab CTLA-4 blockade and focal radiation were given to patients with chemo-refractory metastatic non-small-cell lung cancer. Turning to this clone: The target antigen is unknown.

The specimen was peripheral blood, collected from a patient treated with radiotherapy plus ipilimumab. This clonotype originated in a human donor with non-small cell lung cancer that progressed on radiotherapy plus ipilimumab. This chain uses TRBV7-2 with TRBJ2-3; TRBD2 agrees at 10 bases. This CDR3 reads CASSRKAGGMRTDTQYF. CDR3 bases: TGTGCCAGCAGCCGAAAAGCGGGAGGGATGCGTACAGATACGCAGTATTTT.